This passage covers 13 T cell receptor beta chains from one sample sequenced in a study of blood T cell repertoires in COVID-19. Sequenced by immunoSEQ multiplex PCR; TCRdb stores in-frame clones only, minus some. The sample gives about 150,000 clones, 85% to 90% of which show up once; around 14% is in the top ten. The specimen was peripheral blood. Every receptor here comes from a woman in her thirties or forties with acute or convalescent COVID-19.

This rearrangement joins TRBV9 to TRBJ2-2; 8 bases fit TRBD1. The CDR3 length is 16 residues. Trimming took 3 bases from V and 4 from J; bases not matched to a gene: 8. Germline V gene lookup returns CDR1 SGDLS and CDR2 YYNGEE. CDR3 region: CASSAGQAGSTGELFF. The CDR3 coding sequence is TGTGCCAGCAGCGCGGGACAGGCCGGATCCACCGGGGAGCTGTTTTTT.

With respect to this clone: The sample holds other DNA sequences that translate to the same CDR3. V and J are TRBV10-2 and TRBJ1-4; maybe TRBD1 (6 bases). The CDR3 runs to 12 residues. Germline CDR1 WSHSY, CDR2 SAAADI. V lost 7 bases to trimming and J lost 6 bases, with 9 bases between them. CDR3 sequence reads: CASKQGDEKLFF. In DNA, the CDR3 is TGCGCCAGCAAACAGGGAGATGAAAAACTGTTTTTT.

This chain uses TRBV30 with TRBJ1-3; D is perhaps TRBD1 (5 bases). V lost 3 bases and J lost 0, with 12 bases in between. The CDR3 has 15 residues. From germline, CDR1 is GTSNPN and CDR2 SVGIG (reference sequence). The CDR3 sequence: CAWSQRGTSGNTIYF. The DNA of the CDR3 is TGTGCCTGGAGCCAACGGGGGACCTCTGGAAACACCATATATTTT.

The chain combines TRBV28 with TRBJ2-3; no reliable D call. In germline, CDR1 is MDHEN, CDR2 SYDVKM. The CDR3 spans 12 residues. V lost 7 bases to trimming and J lost 2 bases, with 7 bases between them. The CDR3 loop is CASNVNTDTQYF. In nucleotides, the CDR3 is TGTGCCAGCAATGTCAACACAGATACGCAGTATTTT.

The chain employs TRBV10-2 and TRBJ1-1, with D unclear. V was pared by 10 bases and J by 4 bases, with 16 bases between. The length of the CDR3 is 13 residues. Germline assignment: CDR1 WSHSY and CDR2 SAAADI. The CDR3 loop reads CATGVPGSTEAFF. CDR3 DNA: TGCGCCACCGGGGTCCCGGGAAGCACTGAAGCTTTCTTT.

The genes are TRBV6-2 or TRBV6-3 and TRBJ2-7, with TRBD1 identical over 7 bases. CDR1 is MNHEY, CDR2 SVGEGT, per germline. V lost 2 bases to trimming and J lost 0 bases; unmatched junction nucleotides: 7. This CDR3 contains 16 residues. The CDR3 sequence: CASSYRPGQFSYEQYF. The CDR3 DNA is TGTGCCAGCAGTTACCGACCGGGACAGTTCTCCTACGAGCAGTACTTC.

J is TRBJ2-1 and V is TRBV12-1; the DNA was not compared with TRBD2, the D call given in the table. TRBV12-1 is designated a pseudogene. The CDR3 contains 17 residues. This CDR3 reads CASSFGGLAGGQGEQFF. The CDR3 bases are TGTGCCAGCAGCTTTGGGGGACTAGCGGGAGGGCAGGGTGAGCAGTTCTTC.

The rearrangement links TRBV5-1 to TRBJ2-3, with D perhaps TRBD1 (6 bases). Germline V gene data show CDR1 as SGHRS and CDR2 as YFSETQ. V was shortened by 4 bases and J by 0 bases, with 9 bases between the two germline ends. The CDR3 is made up of 14 amino acids. The DNA of the CDR3 is TGCGCCAGCAGCATAGGACAGAGCACAGATACGCAGTATTTT. Its translation: CASSIGQSTDTQYF.

In this sample, this clone turned up once. The V gene is TRBV13, the J gene TRBJ1-1, with 7 positions matching TRBD1. The CDR3 runs to 16 residues. CDR1 is PRHDT and CDR2 is FYEKMQ in the germline V gene (reference sequence). Unmatched junction bases numbered 10, after V lost 3 bases and J lost 3 bases. The CDR3 sequence: CASSLGQGVWYTEAFF. CDR3 nucleotides: TGTGCCAGCAGCTTGGGTCAGGGGGTGTGGTACACTGAAGCTTTCTTT.

The chain uses TRBV30 and TRBJ1-2; no clear D gene. Germline lookup yields CDR1 GTSNPN and CDR2 SVGIG (reference sequence). Deletions cut 1 base from V and 2 bases from J, with 5 bases between. The CDR3 totals 12 residues. CDR3 sequence (DNA): TGTGCCTGGAGTGGACAAAACTATGGCTACACCTTC. It encodes CAWSGQNYGYTF.

The chain carries TRBV30 and TRBJ2-6; the match to TRBD1 covers 7 bases. With 5 bases clipped from V and 2 bases from J, the junction kept 6 bases outside the gene matches. The CDR3 loop spans 15 amino acids. Germline V gives CDR1 GTSNPN, CDR2 SVGIG (reference sequence). CDR3 protein: CAWCTGVPGANVLTF. The CDR3 bases are TGTGCCTGGTGCACAGGGGTTCCTGGGGCCAACGTCCTGACTTTC. Full variable domain (rest looked up from reference TRBV30 and TRBJ2-6): SQTIHQWPATLVQPVGSPLSLECTVEGTSNPNLYWYRQAAGRGLQLLFYSVGIGQISSEVPQNLSASRPQDRQFILSSKKLLLSDSGFYLCAWCTGVPGANVLTFGAGSRLTVL.

This clone was seen only a few times. This sequence joins TRBV2 and TRBJ1-6, with D possibly being TRBD1 (6 bases). Looked up from germline, CDR1 is SNHLY and CDR2 is FYNNEI. The CDR3 runs 17 residues. V lost 6 bases and J 3 bases, leaving 18 bases between the germline ends. CDR3 sequence: CASRGSPTGIYNSPLHF. CDR3 nucleotides: TGTGCCAGCAGGGGTAGCCCTACAGGGATCTATAATTCACCCCTCCACTTT.

The chain employs TRBV9 and TRBJ2-7; 9 bases line up with TRBD1. J lost 6 bases, V lost 4 bases, and 5 bases had no gene match. CDR1 and CDR2 from the germline V gene are SGDLS and YYNGEE. The CDR3 contains 13 residues. CDR3 nucleotides: TGTGCCAGCAGCATAACAGGGGGCTCCGAGCAGTACTTC. This codes for CASSITGGSEQYF. The full variable domain, completed using reference TRBV9 and TRBJ2-7, is DSGVTQTPKHLITATGQRVTLRCSPRSGDLSVYWYQQSLDQGLQFLIQYYNGEERAKGNILERFSAQQFPDLHSELNLSSLELGDSALYFCASSITGGSEQYFGPGTRLTVT.